This T cell receptor (beta chain) was observed in a study of spatial heterogeneity in lung cancer. Noted time point: sample taken at primary tumor resection. The authors sequenced whole RNA from tumor, nontumor lung or frozen PBMC without sorting. The donors comprised some 70 untreated early-stage non-small cell lung cancer patients. This clonotype appeared a few times. Its antigen is unidentified. With V trimmed by 5 bases and J by 2 bases, 3 bases remained unmatched. Germline assignment: CDR1 MDHEN and CDR2 SYDVKM. The CDR3 has 14 amino acids. In the library, each TCR cDNA molecule bore its own unique molecular identifier. TCRdb itself ran the 5' RACE reads through MiXCR, one entry per CDR3 protein. The profile shows roughly 9,300 distinct CDR3 sequences, less than 9% of them singletons. General study points: Relative to follow-up, resection was when ubiquitous expanded tumor TCRs appeared more in blood.

The rearrangement joins TRBV28 to TRBJ2-5; TRBD1 matches 9 bases. This clonotype originated in a female donor with early-stage non-small cell lung cancer. Sequenced material: PBMCs, taken at surgery. CDR3 nucleotide sequence: TGTGCCAGCAGTCCGGGGACAGGGCAAGAGACCCAGTACTTC. As protein: CASSPGTGQETQYF. Complete variable domain (other parts from reference TRBV28 and TRBJ2-5): DVKVTQSSRYLVKRTGEKVFLECVQDMDHENMFWYRQDPGLGLRLIYFSYDVKMKEKGDIPEGYSVSREKKERFSLILESASTNQTSMYLCASSPGTGQETQYFGPGTRLLVL.